The T cell receptor beta chain described here comes from a study of shared clonotypes between healthy human individuals. The V gene lost 0 bases and the J gene lost 5 bases, with 18 bases spanning the gap. Germline V CDR1 and CDR2: SGHDT, YYEEEE. This CDR3 is built from 17 residues. Method: immunoSEQ multiplex PCR; TCRdb's copy keeps in-frame clones and lacks some. In the table there are over a million clones, less than 99% of which are singletons. This clone was seen just once. Sequencing was carried out using naive CD4+ T cells sorted from blood. The subset here: CD45RA+ positively selected. The chain has TRBV5-6 and TRBJ1-5; a possible D gene is TRBD1 (5 bases). This clonotype originated in a young man in good health. For the CDR3, the DNA is TGTGCCAGCAGCTTGGCCATGGGACTCGGAGGAGATCAGCCCCAGCATTTT. As protein: CASSLAMGLGGDQPQHF.